The 5 T cell receptor beta chains below come from one sample, sequenced in a study of T cell responses to AZD1222 COVID-19 vaccine. Here immunoSEQ multiplex PCR was the method, and the copy in TCRdb shows in-frame clones only, minus some. The sample holds roughly 140,000 clones, 85% to 95% seen once. Sequenced material: peripheral blood, taken on day 0 of MenACWY control vaccination. These TCRs come from an adult in good health.

The V call is TRBV20-1, the J call TRBJ1-2; D not certain. Per germline, CDR1 DFQATT and CDR2 SNEGSKA (reference sequence). There are 11 residues in the CDR3. V was trimmed by 0 bases and J by 8 bases, leaving 7 bases between them. CDR3 nucleotides: TGCAGTGCTAGAGATAATCAGGGCTACACCTTC. Its translation is CSARDNQGYTF.

The chain has TRBV6-5 and TRBJ2-7, with 8 bases lining up with TRBD1. J gave up 4 bases and V 8 bases, and 7 bases lay outside the gene matches. Germline V lookup: CDR1 MNHEY, CDR2 SVGAGI. There are 13 residues in the CDR3. CDR3 in DNA: TGTGCCAGCTCGGACAGGGAAGGGTACGAGCAGTACTTC. Protein product: CASSDREGYEQYF.

The J gene is TRBJ1-2, the V gene TRBV3-1 (or the pseudogene TRBV3-2), with a possible D match to TRBD1 (5 bases). The V gene's germline CDR1 is LGHDT and CDR2 YNNKEL (reference sequence). The V gene lost 4 bases and the J gene lost 6 bases, with 15 bases spanning the gap. The CDR3 has 14 amino acids. CDR3 in DNA: TGTGCCAGCAGCCGTCGACAGAACGCACATGGCTACACCTTC. Its protein product is CASSRRQNAHGYTF.

The chain employs TRBV27 and TRBJ1-1, with 10 bases aligning to TRBD1. CDR3 length: 16 residues. Germline loops: CDR1 MNHEY, CDR2 SMNVEV (reference sequence). The junction had 11 bases not matched to a gene; V was cut back by 6 bases and J by 4 bases. CDR3 nucleotides: TGTGCCAGCAGGCCCGACAGGGGGCTTTTTGGCACTGAAGCTTTCTTT. Encoded protein: CASRPDRGLFGTEAFF.

V gene TRBV19 combines with J gene TRBJ2-7; D is possibly TRBD2 (7 bases). The CDR3 is 17 amino acids. Germline values: CDR1 LNHDA, CDR2 SQIVND (reference sequence). V lost 1 base and J 2 bases, leaving 18 bases between the germline ends. The CDR3 region is CASSIASGTTWTYEQYF. CDR3 nucleotides: TGTGCCAGTAGTATAGCCAGCGGGACAACTTGGACCTACGAGCAGTACTTC. The full variable domain, in which reference TRBV19 and TRBJ2-7 provide the parts outside the CDR3, is DGGITQSPKYLFRKEGQNVTLSCEQNLNHDAMYWYRQDPGQGLRLIYYSQIVNDFQKGDIAEGYSVSREKKESFPLTVTSAQKNPTAFYLCASSIASGTTWTYEQYFGPGTRLTVT.